The 26 T cell receptor beta chains in this list originate from one sample, sequenced in a study of molecular identifiers for immune sequencing clone quantification. Using its own MiXCR run on the PCR reads, TCRdb lists one record per CDR3 protein. This table holds hundreds of thousands of distinct CDR3 sequences, just under 20% found once. Sequenced: naive CD8+ T cells from blood, with Jurkat cell RNA spiked in. Subset indicated: FACS-sorted CD8+CD4-CCR7+CD45RA+ naive T cells. These TCRs come from a human donor in good health. Some libraries in this study had Jurkat cell RNA spiked in.

The rearrangement links TRBV27 to TRBJ2-7; D is perhaps TRBD1 (5 bases). V lost 6 bases and J lost 4, with 10 bases in between. Germline loops: CDR1 MNHEY, CDR2 SMNVEV (reference sequence). The CDR3 runs 12 residues. The CDR3 region has the DNA TGTGCCAGCAGCGCGACAGTGTACGAGCAGTACTTC. Translation gives CASSATVYEQYF.

There are many counts of this clonotype. The chain combines TRBV27 with TRBJ1-4; 8 nucleotides match TRBD1. CDR1 and CDR2 (germline): MNHEY, SMNVEV (reference sequence). Unmatched junction bases numbered 7, after V lost 8 bases and J lost 8 bases. The CDR3 length is 13 residues. The CDR3 here is CASAGTGREKLFF. The CDR3 DNA reads TGTGCCAGCGCCGGGACAGGACGGGAAAAACTGTTTTTT.

This clonotype was found many times. V usage is TRBV11-3 and J usage is TRBJ2-1; TRBD2 is a possible D gene (6 bases). Trimming took off 4 bases at V and 7 bases at J, with 8 bases between the two ends. Germline V gives CDR1 SGHNT, CDR2 YENEEA. CDR3 length equals 12 residues. The CDR3 nucleotides read TGTGCCAGCAGCTCCGGGACTAATGAGCAGTTCTTC. Protein sequence: CASSSGTNEQFF.

V usage is TRBV7-2 and J usage is TRBJ2-3, with D hard to call. Germline V gene data show CDR1 as SGHTA and CDR2 as FQGNSA. Trimming shortened V by 4 bases and J by 0 bases, and 11 bases separated the two germline ends. This CDR3 is 15 amino acids long. This CDR3 reads CASSSQSWSTDTQYF. CDR3 DNA sequence: TGTGCCAGCAGCTCACAGAGCTGGAGCACAGATACGCAGTATTTT.

This clonotype has only a few counts. This CDR3 reads CASSQDRWRAEAFF. DNA of the CDR3: TGCGCCAGCAGCCAAGATAGGTGGAGAGCCGAAGCTTTCTTT. V and J are TRBV4-3 and TRBJ1-1; no reliable D call. Germline assignment: CDR1 LGHNA and CDR2 YSLEER. V was cut by 0 bases and J by 8 bases, with 13 bases left in between. The CDR3 has 14 residues.

This clonotype has a count of ten or more. The chain couples TRBV6-2 or TRBV6-3 to TRBJ1-5; no reliable D call. CDR1 and CDR2 (germline): MNHEY, SVGEGT. Trimming pared 2 bases from V and 9 bases from J, leaving 17 bases between. This CDR3 comprises 15 residues. CDR3 region: CASSYDEGSPGPQHF. The DNA of the CDR3 is TGTGCCAGCAGTTACGACGAGGGCAGCCCAGGGCCCCAGCATTTT.

At least ten counts were recorded for this clonotype. Relative to the germline gene, one junction end is altered; a read error may explain this. Here the CDR3 reads CASSLGLAQNIQYF. In DNA form, the CDR3 reads TGTGCCAGCAGCTTGGGACTAGCCCAAAACATTCAGTACTTC. V is TRBV5-6 and J is TRBJ2-4; TRBD2 aligns across 7 bases. Germline V gives CDR1 SGHDT, CDR2 YYEEEE. The CDR3 covers 14 residues. Filled out from reference TRBV5-6 and TRBJ2-4, the complete variable domain reads DAGVTQSPTHLIKTRGQQVTLRCSPKSGHDTVSWYQQALGQGPQFIFQYYEEEERQRGNFPDRFSGHQFPNYSSELNVNALLLGDSALYLCASSLGLAQNIQYFGAGTRLSVL.

The chain recombines TRBV13 with TRBJ2-1; D not certain. Germline V CDR1 and CDR2: PRHDT, FYEKMQ (reference sequence). The ends were cut back, 4 bases at V and 4 bases at J, with 11 bases in the middle. The CDR3 runs 14 residues. The CDR3 sequence is CASSYVARYNEQFF. In nucleotides, the CDR3 is TGTGCCAGCAGCTACGTGGCGAGATACAATGAGCAGTTCTTC.

This clonotype was detected many times. V usage is TRBV20-1 and J usage is TRBJ2-3, with unresolved D. This CDR3 has 12 amino acids. The germline V gene has CDR1 DFQATT and CDR2 SNEGSKA (reference sequence). The V end was cut by 8 bases, the J end by 3 bases, with 12 bases between. The DNA of the CDR3 is TGCAGTCCTGAGAGACCGACAGATACGCAGTATTTT. This encodes CSPERPTDTQYF.

This clonotype has ten or more counts. This sequence joins TRBV9 and TRBJ2-1; D gene ambiguous. The CDR3 totals 16 residues. V shed 4 bases and J shed 8 bases, with 22 bases lying between them. CDR1 is SGDLS and CDR2 is YYNGEE in the germline V gene. CDR3 bases: TGTGCCAGCAGCACTCAGAATACGATGGGGTTGGATGAGCAGTTCTTC. Translating it yields CASSTQNTMGLDEQFF.

As regards this clonotype: A much larger clone is a single base away; this may be a read error. This chain connects TRBV6-6 to TRBJ2-7; unclear D gene. Germline-derived CDR1 and CDR2 are MNHNY and SVGAGI (reference sequence). The CDR3 contains 12 residues. V lost 0 bases, J lost 7 bases, and 7 bases lay in between. The CDR3 region is CASSYSTLEQYF. CDR3 nucleotides: TGTGCCAGCAGTTACTCGACCTTGGAGCAGTACTTC.

This clonotype showed up many times. The gene calls are TRBV15 and TRBJ1-5, with unresolved D. The germline V gene has CDR1 LNHNV and CDR2 YYDKDF (reference sequence). The CDR3 consists of 15 residues. The V end lost 1 base, the J end lost 4 bases, and 11 bases lay between the germline ends. In DNA, the CDR3 is TGTGCCACCAGCAGAGGAGGGTACCATAATCAGCCCCAGCATTTT. Translation gives CATSRGGYHNQPQHF.

In the case of this clonotype: A much larger clone sits a single nucleotide away, making a read error possible. The genes are TRBV9 and TRBJ2-3, with D tentatively TRBD2 (6 bases). This CDR3 comprises 15 residues. Germline V lookup: CDR1 SGDLS, CDR2 YYNGEE. The CDR3, as DNA: TGTGCCAGCAGCGTAGACCGGGAGAGTACAGATACGCAGTGTTTT. It translates to CASSVDRESTDTQCF.

This clonotype was counted at least ten times. CDR3 sequence: CASSLRQGDWETQYF. Here the CDR3 DNA reads TGTGCCAGCAGCCTCCGACAGGGGGATTGGGAGACCCAGTACTTC. V usage is TRBV7-9 and J usage is TRBJ2-5, with 9 nucleotides matching TRBD1. This CDR3 has 15 residues. Germline V gene sequence: CDR1 SEHNR, CDR2 FQNEAQ (reference sequence). The junction had 9 bases not matched to a gene; V was cut back by 5 bases and J by 5 bases. The full variable domain, with the rest looked up from reference TRBV7-9 and TRBJ2-5, is DTGVSQNPRHKITKRGQNVTFRCDPISEHNRLYWYRQTLGQGPEFLTYFQNEAQLEKSRLLSDRFSAERPKGSFSTLEIQRTEQGDSAMYLCASSLRQGDWETQYFGPGTRLLVL.

As to this clonotype: Germline and junction disagree at one end, which may indicate a read error. J is TRBJ2-7 and V is TRBV28; the D call may be TRBD1 or TRBD2 (5 bases each). The CDR3 runs to 15 residues. Germline loops: CDR1 MDHEN, CDR2 SYDVKM. The CDR3 nucleotides are TGTGTCAGCAGGGCTCAGCGGATTTTCTCCTACGAGCAGTACTTC. It codes for CVSRAQRIFSYEQYF. Full variable domain (missing parts from reference TRBV28 and TRBJ2-7): DVKVTQSSRYLVKRTGEKVFLECVQDMDHENMFWYRQDPGLGLRLIYFSYDVKMKEKGDIPEGYSVSREKKERFSLILESASTNQTSMYLCVSRAQRIFSYEQYFGPGTRLTVT.

This clonotype has a count of ten or more. The V and J genes are TRBV28 and TRBJ2-7, with TRBD1 matching 12 bases. In germline, CDR1 is MDHEN, CDR2 SYDVKM. Trimming took 6 bases from V and 2 from J; bases not matched to a gene: 5. CDR3 length equals 15 residues. As DNA, the CDR3 is TGTGCCAGCAGCCCAGGGACAGGGGGCGCCTACGAGCAGTACTTC. Protein product: CASSPGTGGAYEQYF.

The table lists this clonotype with many counts. The rearrangement joins TRBV3-1 to TRBJ1-1; no definite D call. The CDR3 consists of 15 residues. The V end lost 0 bases, the J end lost 5 bases, and 13 bases lay between the germline ends. Germline V gene lookup returns CDR1 LGHDT and CDR2 YNNKEL (reference sequence). CDR3 residues: CASSQDYGVNTEAFF. The CDR3 nucleotides read TGTGCCAGCAGCCAAGACTATGGTGTCAATACTGAAGCTTTCTTT.

This clonotype was counted ten times or more. The chain links TRBV13 to TRBJ2-7; no reliable D call. Trimming took off 4 bases at V and 6 bases at J, with 19 bases between the two ends. Germline V gene sequence: CDR1 PRHDT, CDR2 FYEKMQ (reference sequence). The CDR3 extends over 15 amino acids. CDR3 in amino acids: CASSSSRAGFGEQYF. DNA for the CDR3: TGTGCCAGCAGCTCCTCCCGGGCCGGGTTCGGCGAGCAGTACTTC.

In its sample, this clonotype was seen many times. The CDR3 loop reads CSARGLAEETQYF. CDR3 coding DNA: TGCAGTGCTAGAGGACTAGCGGAAGAGACCCAGTACTTC. This rearrangement joins TRBV20-1 to TRBJ2-5; 9 nucleotides line up with TRBD2. With V trimmed by 1 base and J by 3 bases, 0 bases remained unmatched. The CDR3 consists of 13 residues. Germline lookup yields CDR1 DFQATT and CDR2 SNEGSKA (reference sequence).

This clonotype was seen a few times. The rearrangement links TRBV20-1 to TRBJ2-7; no clear D gene. Germline V gives CDR1 DFQATT, CDR2 SNEGSKA (reference sequence). With 3 bases removed from V and 0 bases from J, the gap between germline ends came to 9 bases. The CDR3 runs 13 residues. The CDR3 loop reads CSARGPLSYEQYF. DNA for the CDR3: TGCAGTGCTAGGGGTCCCCTCTCCTACGAGCAGTACTTC.

This clonotype occurred a few times. The chain links TRBV11-3 to TRBJ2-2, with 12 bases identical to TRBD2. J lost 2 bases, V lost 5 bases, and 9 bases had no gene match. The germline V gene encodes CDR1 SGHNT and CDR2 YENEEA. This CDR3 is 18 amino acids long. The CDR3 coding sequence is TGTGCCAGCAGCCCCCGCCTAGCGGGAGGGCGCAACACCGGGGAGCTGTTTTTT. This gives the protein CASSPRLAGGRNTGELFF.

The chain recombines TRBV6-5 with TRBJ1-6; D perhaps matches TRBD1 (5 bases). The CDR3 runs to 14 residues. The V end was cut by 5 bases, the J end by 7 bases, with 12 bases between. Per germline, CDR1 MNHEY and CDR2 SVGAGI. Here the CDR3 DNA reads TGTGCCAGCAGTATATCAGGGACCAATTCACCCCTCCACTTT. Protein: CASSISGTNSPLHF.

This clonotype was observed at least ten times. The V gene is TRBV29-1, the J gene TRBJ2-3, with a tentative D call TRBD2 (6 bases). The CDR3 has 15 amino acids. Trimming pared 7 bases from V and 7 bases from J, leaving 24 bases between. Germline-derived CDR1 and CDR2 are SQVTM and ANQGSEA. DNA for the CDR3: TGCAGCGCCGAGGGTCGGTTCTGGGGAGGAAATACGCAGTATTTT. Amino acids: CSAEGRFWGGNTQYF.

Details on this clonotype: A much bigger clone sits one base away, suggesting this may be a read error. The chain joins TRBV5-6 to TRBJ2-7; tentatively, D is TRBD1 (7 bases). The germline V gene has CDR1 SGHDT and CDR2 YYEEEE. V was clipped by 0 bases and J by 6 bases, with 22 bases between them. The CDR3 sequence is 17 residues long. CDR3 bases: TGTGCCAGCAGCTTGGGGCAGGGGGGCCTTTATAGTATCGAGCAGTACTTC. It encodes CASSLGQGGLYSIEQYF. Together with reference TRBV5-6 and TRBJ2-7, the CDR3 gives the full variable domain: DAGVTQSPTHLIKTRGQQVTLRCSPKSGHDTVSWYQQALGQGPQFIFQYYEEEERQRGNFPDRFSGHQFPNYSSELNVNALLLGDSALYLCASSLGQGGLYSIEQYFGPGTRLTVT.

This rearrangement joins TRBV5-1 to TRBJ1-4, with 8 bases fitting TRBD1. From germline, CDR1 is SGHRS and CDR2 YFSETQ. The CDR3 has 15 amino acids. V lost 4 bases, J lost 6 bases, and 8 bases stayed unmatched. Here the CDR3 reads CASSNSGGGDEKLFF. The DNA of the CDR3 is TGCGCCAGCAGCAACTCAGGGGGCGGGGATGAAAAACTGTTTTTT. Filled out from reference TRBV5-1 and TRBJ1-4, the complete variable domain reads KAGVTQTPRYLIKTRGQQVTLSCSPISGHRSVSWYQQTPGQGLQFLFEYFSETQRNKGNFPGRFSGRQFSNSRSEMNVSTLELGDSALYLCASSNSGGGDEKLFFGSGTQLSVL.

This clonotype was picked up a small number of times. The V gene is TRBV19, the J gene TRBJ2-7; unclear D gene. Germline V gene data show CDR1 as LNHDA and CDR2 as SQIVND (reference sequence). Trimming removed 3 bases at V and 6 bases at J, with 15 bases between. This CDR3 has 14 amino acids. This CDR3 is CASSMWVQGTEQYF. In nucleotides, the CDR3 is TGTGCCAGTAGTATGTGGGTACAAGGTACCGAGCAGTACTTC.